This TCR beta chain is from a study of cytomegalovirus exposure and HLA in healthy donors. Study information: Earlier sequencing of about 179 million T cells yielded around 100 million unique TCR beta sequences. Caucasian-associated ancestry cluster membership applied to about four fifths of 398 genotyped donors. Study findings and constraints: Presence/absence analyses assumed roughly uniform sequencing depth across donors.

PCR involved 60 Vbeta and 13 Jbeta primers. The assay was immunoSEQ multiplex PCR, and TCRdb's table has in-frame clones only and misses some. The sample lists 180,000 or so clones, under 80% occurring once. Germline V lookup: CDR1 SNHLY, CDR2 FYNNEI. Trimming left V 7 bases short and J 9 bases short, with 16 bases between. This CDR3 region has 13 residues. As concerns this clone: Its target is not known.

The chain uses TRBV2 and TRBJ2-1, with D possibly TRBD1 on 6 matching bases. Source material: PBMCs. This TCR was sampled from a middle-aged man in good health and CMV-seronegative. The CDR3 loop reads CASIGDIETEQFF. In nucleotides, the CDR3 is TGTGCCAGCATCGGGGACATCGAGACTGAGCAGTTCTTC.